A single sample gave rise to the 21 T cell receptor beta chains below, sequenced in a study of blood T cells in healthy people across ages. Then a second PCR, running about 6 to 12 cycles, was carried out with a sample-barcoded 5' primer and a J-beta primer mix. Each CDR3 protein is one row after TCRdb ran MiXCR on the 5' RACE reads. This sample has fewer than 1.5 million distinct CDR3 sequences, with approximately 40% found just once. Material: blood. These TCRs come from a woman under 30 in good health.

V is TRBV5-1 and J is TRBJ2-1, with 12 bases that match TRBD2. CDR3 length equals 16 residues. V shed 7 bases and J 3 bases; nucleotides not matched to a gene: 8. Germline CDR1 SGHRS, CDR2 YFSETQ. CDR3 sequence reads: CASCLKTSGGYNEQFF. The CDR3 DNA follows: TGCGCCAGCTGCCTAAAGACTAGCGGGGGCTACAATGAGCAGTTCTTC. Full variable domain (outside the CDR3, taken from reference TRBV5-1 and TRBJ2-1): KAGVTQTPRYLIKTRGQQVTLSCSPISGHRSVSWYQQTPGQGLQFLFEYFSETQRNKGNFPGRFSGRQFSNSRSEMNVSTLELGDSALYLCASCLKTSGGYNEQFFGPGTRLTVL.

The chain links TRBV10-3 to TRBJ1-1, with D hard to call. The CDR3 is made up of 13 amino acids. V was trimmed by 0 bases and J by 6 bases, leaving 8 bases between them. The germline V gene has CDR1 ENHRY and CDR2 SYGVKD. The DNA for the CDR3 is TGTGCCATCAGTGAGTCCCCAGACGCTGAAGCTTTCTTT. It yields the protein CAISESPDAEAFF.

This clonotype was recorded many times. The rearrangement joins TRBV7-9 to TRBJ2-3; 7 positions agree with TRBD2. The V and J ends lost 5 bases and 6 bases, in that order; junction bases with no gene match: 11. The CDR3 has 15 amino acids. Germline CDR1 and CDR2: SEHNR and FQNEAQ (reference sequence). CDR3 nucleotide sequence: TGTGCCAGCAGCCAATACGGGCTAGCGGAGGATACGCAGTATTTT. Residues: CASSQYGLAEDTQYF.

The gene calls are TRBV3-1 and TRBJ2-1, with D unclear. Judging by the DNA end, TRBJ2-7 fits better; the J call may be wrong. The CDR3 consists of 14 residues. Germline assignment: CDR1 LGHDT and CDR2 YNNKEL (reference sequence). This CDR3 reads CASSQVLSYNEQYF. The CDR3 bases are TGTGCCAGCAGCCAAGTTCTGAGCTACAATGAGCAGTACTTC.

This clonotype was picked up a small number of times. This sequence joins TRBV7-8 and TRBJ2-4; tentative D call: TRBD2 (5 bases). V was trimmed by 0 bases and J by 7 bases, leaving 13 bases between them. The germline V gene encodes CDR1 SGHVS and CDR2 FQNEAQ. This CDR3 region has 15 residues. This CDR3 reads CASSLARTSENIQYF. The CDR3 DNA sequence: TGTGCCAGCAGCTTAGCCCGGACTTCTGAGAACATTCAGTACTTC.

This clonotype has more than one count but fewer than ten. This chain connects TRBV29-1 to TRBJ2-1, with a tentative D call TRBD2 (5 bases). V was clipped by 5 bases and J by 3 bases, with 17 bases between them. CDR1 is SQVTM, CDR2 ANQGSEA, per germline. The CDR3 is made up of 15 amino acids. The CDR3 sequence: CSVFSEGRNYNEQFF. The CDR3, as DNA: TGCAGCGTTTTTTCAGAGGGTCGTAACTACAATGAGCAGTTCTTC.

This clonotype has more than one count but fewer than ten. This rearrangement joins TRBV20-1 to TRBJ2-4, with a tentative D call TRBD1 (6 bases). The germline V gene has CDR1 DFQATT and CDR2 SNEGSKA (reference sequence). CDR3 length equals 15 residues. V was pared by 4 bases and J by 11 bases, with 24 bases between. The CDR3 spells CSAIRQVPEVGVQYF. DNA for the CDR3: TGCAGTGCTATCAGACAGGTCCCCGAGGTGGGCGTTCAGTACTTC.

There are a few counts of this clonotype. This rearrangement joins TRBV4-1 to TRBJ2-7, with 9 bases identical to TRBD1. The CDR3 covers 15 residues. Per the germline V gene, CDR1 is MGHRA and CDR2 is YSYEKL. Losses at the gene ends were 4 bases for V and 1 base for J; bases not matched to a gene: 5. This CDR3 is CASSRTGEGSYEQYF. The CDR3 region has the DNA TGCGCCAGCAGCCGGACAGGGGAAGGGTCCTACGAGCAGTACTTC.

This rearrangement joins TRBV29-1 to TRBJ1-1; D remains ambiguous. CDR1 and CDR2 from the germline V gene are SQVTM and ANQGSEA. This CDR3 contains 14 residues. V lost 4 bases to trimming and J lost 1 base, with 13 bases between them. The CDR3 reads CSVGPGLGNTEAFF. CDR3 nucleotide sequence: TGCAGCGTTGGTCCGGGTTTGGGGAACACTGAAGCTTTCTTT.

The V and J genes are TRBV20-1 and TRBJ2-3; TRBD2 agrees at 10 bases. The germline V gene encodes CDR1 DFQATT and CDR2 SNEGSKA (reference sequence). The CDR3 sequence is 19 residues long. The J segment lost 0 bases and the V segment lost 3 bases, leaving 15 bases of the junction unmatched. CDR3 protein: CSASPPGLAFPASTDTQYF. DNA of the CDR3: TGCAGTGCTAGCCCTCCGGGACTAGCGTTCCCTGCTAGCACAGATACGCAGTATTTT.

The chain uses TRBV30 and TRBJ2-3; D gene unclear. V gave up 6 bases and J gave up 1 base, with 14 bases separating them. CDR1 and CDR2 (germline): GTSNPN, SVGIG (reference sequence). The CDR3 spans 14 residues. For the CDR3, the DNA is TGTGCCTGTACCCCGGGCCCCCGCACAGATACGCAGTATTTT. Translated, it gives CACTPGPRTDTQYF.

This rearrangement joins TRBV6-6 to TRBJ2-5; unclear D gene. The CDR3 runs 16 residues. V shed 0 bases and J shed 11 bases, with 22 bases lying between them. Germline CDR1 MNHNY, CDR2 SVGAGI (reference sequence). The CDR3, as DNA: TGTGCCAGCAGTTACTCGATGCTTGCCAGGTTCTATGAGCAGTACTTC. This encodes CASSYSMLARFYEQYF.

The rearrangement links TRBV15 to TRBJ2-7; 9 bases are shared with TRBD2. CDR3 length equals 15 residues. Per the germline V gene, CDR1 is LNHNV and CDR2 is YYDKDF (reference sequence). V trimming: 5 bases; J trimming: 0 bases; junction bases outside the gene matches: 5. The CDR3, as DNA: TGTGCCACCAGCGGAGGTAGCGGGAGCTCCTACGAGCAGTACTTC. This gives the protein CATSGGSGSSYEQYF.

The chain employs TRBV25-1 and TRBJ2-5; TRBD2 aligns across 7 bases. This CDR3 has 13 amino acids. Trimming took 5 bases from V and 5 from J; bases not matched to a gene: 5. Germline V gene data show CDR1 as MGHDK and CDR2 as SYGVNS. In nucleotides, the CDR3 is TGTGCCAGCAGTCGCAGGGAGGGGGAGACCCAGTACTTC. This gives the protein CASSRREGETQYF.

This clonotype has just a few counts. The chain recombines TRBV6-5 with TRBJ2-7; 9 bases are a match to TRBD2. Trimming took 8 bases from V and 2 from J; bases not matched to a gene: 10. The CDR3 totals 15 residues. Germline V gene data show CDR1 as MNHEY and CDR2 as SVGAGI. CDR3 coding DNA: TGTGCCAGCGCCACGACTAGCGGTATCCCCTACGAGCAGTACTTC. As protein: CASATTSGIPYEQYF.

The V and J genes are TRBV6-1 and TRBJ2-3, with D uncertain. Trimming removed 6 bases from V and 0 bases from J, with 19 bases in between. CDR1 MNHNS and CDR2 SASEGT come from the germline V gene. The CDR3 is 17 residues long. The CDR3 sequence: CASSTTPVLVSTDTQYF. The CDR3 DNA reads TGTGCCAGCAGCACGACCCCAGTCCTAGTTAGCACAGATACGCAGTATTTT.

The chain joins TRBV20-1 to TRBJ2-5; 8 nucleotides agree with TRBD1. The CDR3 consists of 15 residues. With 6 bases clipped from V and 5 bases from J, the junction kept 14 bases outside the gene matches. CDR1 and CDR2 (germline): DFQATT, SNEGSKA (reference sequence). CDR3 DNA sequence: TGCAGTGCCAAACCCGGGACAGGAGCCAGGGAGACCCAGTACTTC. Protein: CSAKPGTGARETQYF.

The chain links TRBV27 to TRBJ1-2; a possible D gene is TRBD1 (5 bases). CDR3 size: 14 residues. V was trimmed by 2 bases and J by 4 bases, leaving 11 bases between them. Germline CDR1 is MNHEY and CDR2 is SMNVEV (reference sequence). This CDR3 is CASSLIPGSYGYTF. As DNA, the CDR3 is TGTGCCAGCAGTTTAATCCCAGGGAGCTATGGCTACACCTTC.

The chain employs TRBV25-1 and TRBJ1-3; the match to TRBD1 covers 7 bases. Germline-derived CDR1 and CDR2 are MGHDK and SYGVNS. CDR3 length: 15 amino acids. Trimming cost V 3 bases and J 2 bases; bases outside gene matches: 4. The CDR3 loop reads CASSEYRGTGNTIYF. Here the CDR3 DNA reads TGTGCCAGCAGTGAGTACAGGGGTACTGGAAACACCATATATTTT. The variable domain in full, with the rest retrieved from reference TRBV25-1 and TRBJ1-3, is EADIYQTPRYLVIGTGKKITLECSQTMGHDKMYWYQQDPGMELHLIHYSYGVNSTEKGDLSSESTVSRIRTEHFPLTLESARPSHTSQYLCASSEYRGTGNTIYFGEGSWLTVV.

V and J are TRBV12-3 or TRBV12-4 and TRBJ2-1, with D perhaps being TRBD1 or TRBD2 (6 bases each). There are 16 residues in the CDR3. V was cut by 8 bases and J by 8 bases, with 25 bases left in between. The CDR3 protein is CASRPPSAARGDEQFF. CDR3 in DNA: TGTGCCAGCCGTCCTCCGTCAGCGGCGAGGGGGGATGAGCAGTTCTTC.

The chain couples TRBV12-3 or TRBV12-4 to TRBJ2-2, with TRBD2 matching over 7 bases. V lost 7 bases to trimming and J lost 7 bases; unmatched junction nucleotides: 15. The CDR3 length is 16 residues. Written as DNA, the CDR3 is TGTGCCAGCACCCCTCGGGCGGGAGACATGAACGGGGAGCTGTTTTTT. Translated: CASTPRAGDMNGELFF.